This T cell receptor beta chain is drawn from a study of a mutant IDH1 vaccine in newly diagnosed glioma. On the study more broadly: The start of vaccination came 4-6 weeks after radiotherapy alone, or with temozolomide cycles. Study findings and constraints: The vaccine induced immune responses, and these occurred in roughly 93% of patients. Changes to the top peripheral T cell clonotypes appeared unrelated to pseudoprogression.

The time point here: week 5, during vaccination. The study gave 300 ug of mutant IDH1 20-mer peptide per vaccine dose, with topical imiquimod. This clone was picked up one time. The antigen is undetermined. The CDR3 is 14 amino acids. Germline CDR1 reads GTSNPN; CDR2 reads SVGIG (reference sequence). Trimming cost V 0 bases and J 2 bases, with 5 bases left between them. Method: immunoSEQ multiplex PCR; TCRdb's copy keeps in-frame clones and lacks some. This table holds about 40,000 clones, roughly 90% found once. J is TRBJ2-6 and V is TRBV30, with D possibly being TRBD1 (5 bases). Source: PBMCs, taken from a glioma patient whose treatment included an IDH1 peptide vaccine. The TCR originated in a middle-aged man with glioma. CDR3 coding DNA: TGTGCCTGGAGTGTGGGGCCTGGGGCCAACGTCCTGACTTTC. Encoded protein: CAWSVGPGANVLTF. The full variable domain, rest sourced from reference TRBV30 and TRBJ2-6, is SQTIHQWPATLVQPVGSPLSLECTVEGTSNPNLYWYRQAAGRGLQLLFYSVGIGQISSEVPQNLSASRPQDRQFILSSKKLLLSDSGFYLCAWSVGPGANVLTFGAGSRLTVL.